This section outlines one T cell receptor (beta chain) sequence together with its context. This clone came up once. It has no known antigen specificity. Per-base quality was not reported, and no clone a single base away is much larger than it. The Quick-DNA Microprep Kit was used to extract genomic DNA from the sorted cells. Amplification of TCRbeta DNA was done with the immunoSEQ hsTCRbeta kit, following the protocol from the manufacturer. An Illumina MiSeq instrument was used to sequence the TCRbeta libraries. The paper's data handling went like this. Following removal of out-of-frame sequences, 2.4 million or so distinct TCRbeta sequences were retained, with an average of approximately 64,000 per individual. Each individual was scored according to the count of more than 150 previously reported CMV-associated TCRbeta sequences and the total productive distinct TCRbeta count. A beta-binomial model was reimplemented in Python, and scikit-learn random forests with default parameters were trained on data from the US cohort. Classifier performance on the Belgian cohort was summarized as median AUC with percentile confidence intervals over 10,000 bootstrap iterations. Entries here come from immuneACCESS through TCRdb and include only in-frame sequences with V and J called. Some clones fail to appear in such tables; in the studies checked, an unresolved V gene covers under half of the shortfall, and the cause of the remainder is unknown. The DNA gave D and trimming, while V, J and clone size come from that table. This sample has more than 35,000 clones in its table, and around 79% of those were observed once. About 0.8% of the sample is in the top ten clones.

A FACSAria II was used to sort memory CD4+ T cells, defined as single viable CD3+CD4+CD8-CD45RO+ cells. To determine CMV serostatus, a Roche Elecsys assay was used that detects serum IgG against CMV pp150, pp28, p38 and p52. Once the samples were thawed, total CD4+ T cells were enriched through positive selection using CD4 magnetic microbeads. The samples came from a different study that was designed specifically to examine the CD4+ T cell memory repertoire. Following standard operating procedures, peripheral blood mononuclear cells were isolated and cryopreserved, while serum was kept at -80 degrees C. Staining used CD3-PerCP (BW264/56), CD4-APC (RPA-T4), CD45RO-PE (UCHT1) and CD8-Pacific Orange (3B5) antibodies, with Sytox blue excluding non-viable cells. There are 14 amino acids in the CDR3, from cysteine to phenylalanine inclusive. Kept here is only the CDR3 DNA, which spans 42 bases and is read in frame from base 1. V loses 4 bases of germline sequence and J loses 2 bases, and the interval between the two ends is 10 bases. The germline V gene encodes CDR1 MNHNS and CDR2 SASEGT.

This sample was included in a study of memory CD4+ T cells and cytomegalovirus serostatus (dated by TCRdb to the late 2010s). Regarding the study in general: The cohort comprised 33 healthy Belgian adults, 9 CMV seropositive and some 24 CMV seronegative. The study sequenced CD4+ memory TCRbeta repertoires of a Belgian cohort with known cytomegalovirus serostatus to replicate a published TCR-based CMV serostatus classifier.

What the research found in general, with its limitations: CMV serostatus prediction reached a median bootstrapped AUC of roughly 0.95 with the original framework and about 0.93 with a US-trained random forest. The results were read as suggesting that the CMV-associated TCR signature is, for the most part, present in the CD4+ memory repertoire. Among the 160 or so previously reported CMV-associated TCRbeta sequences, some 62 showed up in the CD4+ memory repertoires, with each one found in between one and five individuals. Only CD4+CD45RO+ memory cells were sequenced, unlike the original study, which covered naive and memory CD4+ and CD8+ populations. A median bootstrapped AUC of almost 0.96 with a 95% CI of 0.76-1.00 was achieved on the Belgian cohort by the original-framework classifier.

The rearranged segments are TRBV6-1 and TRBJ2-3; the D gene is unclear. The sequence was collected from an adult in good health and CMV-seronegative. Material: memory CD4+ T cells from blood. This receptor carries the CDR3 CASSVGQLTDTQYF. The bases are TGTGCCAGCAGTGTGGGTCAGCTCACAGATACGCAGTATTTT.